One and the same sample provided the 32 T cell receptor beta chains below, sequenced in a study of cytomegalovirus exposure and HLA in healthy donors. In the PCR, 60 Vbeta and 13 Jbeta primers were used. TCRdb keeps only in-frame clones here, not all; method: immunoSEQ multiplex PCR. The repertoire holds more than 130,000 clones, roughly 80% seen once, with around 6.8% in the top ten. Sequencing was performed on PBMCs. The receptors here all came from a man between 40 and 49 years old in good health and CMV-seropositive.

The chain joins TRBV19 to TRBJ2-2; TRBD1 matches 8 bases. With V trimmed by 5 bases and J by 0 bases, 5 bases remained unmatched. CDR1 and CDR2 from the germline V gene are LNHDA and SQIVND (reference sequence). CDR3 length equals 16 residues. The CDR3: CASSYRTGTNTGELFF. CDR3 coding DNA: TGTGCCAGTAGTTACCGGACAGGGACGAACACCGGGGAGCTGTTTTTT.

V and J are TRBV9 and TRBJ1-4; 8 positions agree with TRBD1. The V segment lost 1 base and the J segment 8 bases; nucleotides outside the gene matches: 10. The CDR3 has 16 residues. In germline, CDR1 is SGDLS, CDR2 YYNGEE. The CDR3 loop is CASSVPLTGEVEKLFF. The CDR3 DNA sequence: TGTGCCAGCAGCGTACCACTGACAGGGGAGGTGGAAAAACTGTTTTTT.

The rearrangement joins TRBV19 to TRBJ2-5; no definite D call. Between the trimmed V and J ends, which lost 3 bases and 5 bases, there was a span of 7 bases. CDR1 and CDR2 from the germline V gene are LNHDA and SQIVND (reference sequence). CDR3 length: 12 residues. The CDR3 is CASSMGRETQYF. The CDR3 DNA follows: TGTGCCAGTAGTATGGGCAGGGAGACCCAGTACTTC.

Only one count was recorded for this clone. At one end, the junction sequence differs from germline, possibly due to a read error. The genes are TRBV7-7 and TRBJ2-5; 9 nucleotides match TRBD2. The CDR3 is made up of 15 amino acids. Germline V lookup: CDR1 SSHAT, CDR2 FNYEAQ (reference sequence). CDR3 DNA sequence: TGTGCTAGCAGCTTAGGCCCAGCGGGAGGAGAGACCCAGTACTTC. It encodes CASSLGPAGGETQYF.

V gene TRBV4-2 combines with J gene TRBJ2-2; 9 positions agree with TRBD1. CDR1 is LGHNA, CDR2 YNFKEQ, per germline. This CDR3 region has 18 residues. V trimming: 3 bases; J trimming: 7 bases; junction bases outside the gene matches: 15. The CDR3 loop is CASSHYSGTGLGSGELFF. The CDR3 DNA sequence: TGTGCCAGCAGCCATTACAGTGGGACAGGGCTGGGAAGCGGGGAGCTGTTTTTT.

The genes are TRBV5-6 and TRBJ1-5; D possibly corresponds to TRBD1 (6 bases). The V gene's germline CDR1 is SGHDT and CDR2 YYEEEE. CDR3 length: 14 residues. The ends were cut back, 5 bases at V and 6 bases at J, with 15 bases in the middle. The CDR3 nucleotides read TGTGCCAGCAGTCGGAAGGGGGAAGGTCAGCCCCAGCATTTT. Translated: CASSRKGEGQPQHF.

The CDR3 is CASSLADRDKYGYTF. As DNA, the CDR3 is TGTGCCAGCAGCCTCGCGGACAGGGACAAATATGGCTACACCTTC. The rearrangement uses TRBV9 and TRBJ1-2, with 8 bases matching TRBD1. The V gene's germline CDR1 is SGDLS and CDR2 YYNGEE. This CDR3 is 15 amino acids long. V was pared by 4 bases and J by 5 bases, with 10 bases of the junction left unmatched. Filled out from reference TRBV9 and TRBJ1-2, the complete variable domain reads DSGVTQTPKHLITATGQRVTLRCSPRSGDLSVYWYQQSLDQGLQFLIQYYNGEERAKGNILERFSAQQFPDLHSELNLSSLELGDSALYFCASSLADRDKYGYTFGSGTRLTVV.

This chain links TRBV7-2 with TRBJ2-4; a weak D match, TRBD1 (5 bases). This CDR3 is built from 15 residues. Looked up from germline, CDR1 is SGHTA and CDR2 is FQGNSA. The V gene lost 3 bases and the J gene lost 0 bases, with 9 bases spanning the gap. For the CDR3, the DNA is TGTGCCAGCAGCTTGACAGACCTAGCCAAAAACATTCAGTACTTC. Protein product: CASSLTDLAKNIQYF.

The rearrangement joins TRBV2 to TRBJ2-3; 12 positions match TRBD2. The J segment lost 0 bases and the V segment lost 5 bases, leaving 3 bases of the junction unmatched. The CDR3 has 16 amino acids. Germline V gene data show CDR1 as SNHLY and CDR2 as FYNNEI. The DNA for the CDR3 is TGTGCCAGCAGTATTACTAGCGGGGGGAGCACAGATACGCAGTATTTT. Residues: CASSITSGGSTDTQYF.

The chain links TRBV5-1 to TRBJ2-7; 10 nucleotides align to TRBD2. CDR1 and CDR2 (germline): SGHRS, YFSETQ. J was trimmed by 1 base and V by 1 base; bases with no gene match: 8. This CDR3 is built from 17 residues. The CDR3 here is CASSLSLAGARSYEQYF. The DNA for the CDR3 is TGCGCCAGCAGCTTGTCCCTAGCGGGAGCGAGGTCCTACGAGCAGTACTTC.

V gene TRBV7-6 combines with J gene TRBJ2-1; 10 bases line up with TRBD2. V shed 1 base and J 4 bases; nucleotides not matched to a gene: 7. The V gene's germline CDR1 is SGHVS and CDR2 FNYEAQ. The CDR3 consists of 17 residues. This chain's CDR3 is CASSLGTSGAFYNEQFF. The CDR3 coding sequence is TGTGCCAGCAGCTTAGGAACTAGCGGGGCGTTTTACAATGAGCAGTTCTTC.

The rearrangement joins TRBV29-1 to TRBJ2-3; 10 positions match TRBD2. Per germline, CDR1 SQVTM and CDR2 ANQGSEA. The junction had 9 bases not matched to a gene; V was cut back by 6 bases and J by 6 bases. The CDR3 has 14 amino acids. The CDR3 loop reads CSVPSSGRGDTQYF. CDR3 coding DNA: TGCAGCGTCCCCTCCAGCGGGAGGGGTGATACGCAGTATTTT.

CDR3: CASSYLAPGANVLTF. DNA for the CDR3: TGTGCCAGCAGTTATTTGGCCCCCGGGGCCAACGTCCTGACTTTC. The V and J genes are TRBV6-5 and TRBJ2-6; D is unresolved. Between the trimmed V and J ends, which lost 3 bases and 4 bases, there was a span of 10 bases. Germline V gene lookup returns CDR1 MNHEY and CDR2 SVGAGI. The CDR3 sequence is 15 residues long.

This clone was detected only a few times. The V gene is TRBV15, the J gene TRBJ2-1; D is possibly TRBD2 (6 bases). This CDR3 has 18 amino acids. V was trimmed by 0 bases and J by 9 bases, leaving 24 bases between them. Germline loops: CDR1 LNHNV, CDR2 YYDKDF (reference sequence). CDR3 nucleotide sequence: TGTGCCACCAGCAGAGATGTGCAGGTGATTATCCTGGAGGGTGAGCAGTTCTTC. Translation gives CATSRDVQVIILEGEQFF.

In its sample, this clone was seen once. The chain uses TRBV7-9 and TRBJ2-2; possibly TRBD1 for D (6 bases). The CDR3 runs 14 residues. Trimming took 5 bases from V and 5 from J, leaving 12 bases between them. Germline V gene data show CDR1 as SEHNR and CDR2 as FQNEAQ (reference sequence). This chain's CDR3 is CASSPGQLTGELFF. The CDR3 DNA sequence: TGTGCCAGCAGCCCTGGACAGCTTACCGGGGAGCTGTTTTTT.

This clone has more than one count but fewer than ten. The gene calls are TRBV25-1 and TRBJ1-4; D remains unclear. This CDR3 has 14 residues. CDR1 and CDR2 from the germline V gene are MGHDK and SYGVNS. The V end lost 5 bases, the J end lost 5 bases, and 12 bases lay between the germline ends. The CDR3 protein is CASSPENSNEKLFF. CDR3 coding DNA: TGTGCCAGCAGTCCTGAGAACAGCAATGAAAAACTGTTTTTT.

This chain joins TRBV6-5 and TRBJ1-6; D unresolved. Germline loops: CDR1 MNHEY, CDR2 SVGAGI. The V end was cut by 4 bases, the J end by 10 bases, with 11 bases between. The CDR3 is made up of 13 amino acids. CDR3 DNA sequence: TGTGCCAGCAGTTCACGCCCAGAATCACCCCTCCACTTT. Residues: CASSSRPESPLHF.

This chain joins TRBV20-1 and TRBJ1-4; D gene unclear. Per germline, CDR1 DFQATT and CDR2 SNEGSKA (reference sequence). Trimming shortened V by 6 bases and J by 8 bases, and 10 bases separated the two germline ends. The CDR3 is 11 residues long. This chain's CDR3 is CSAYRGEKLFF. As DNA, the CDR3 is TGCAGTGCCTACCGAGGCGAAAAACTGTTTTTT.

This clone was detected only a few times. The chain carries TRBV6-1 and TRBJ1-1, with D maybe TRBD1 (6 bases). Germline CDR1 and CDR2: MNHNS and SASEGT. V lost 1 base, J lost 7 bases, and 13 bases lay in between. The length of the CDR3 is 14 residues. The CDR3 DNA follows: TGTGCCAGCAGTGAAGAGGCGCGCAGGGGTGAAGCTTTCTTT. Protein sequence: CASSEEARRGEAFF.

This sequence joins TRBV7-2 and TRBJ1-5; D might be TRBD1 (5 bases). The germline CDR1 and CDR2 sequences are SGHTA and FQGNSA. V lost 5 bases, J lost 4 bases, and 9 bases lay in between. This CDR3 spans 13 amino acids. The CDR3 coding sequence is TGTGCCAGCAGCCCTGACAGAAATCAGCCCCAGCATTTT. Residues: CASSPDRNQPQHF.

The CDR3 reads CASSIRAGASGGETQYF. CDR3 DNA: TGTGCCAGTAGTATAAGGGCGGGAGCTAGCGGGGGAGAGACCCAGTACTTC. V and J are TRBV19 and TRBJ2-5; 10 nucleotides line up with TRBD2. This CDR3 spans 17 amino acids. V shed 2 bases and J 4 bases; nucleotides not matched to a gene: 10. In germline, CDR1 is LNHDA, CDR2 SQIVND (reference sequence).

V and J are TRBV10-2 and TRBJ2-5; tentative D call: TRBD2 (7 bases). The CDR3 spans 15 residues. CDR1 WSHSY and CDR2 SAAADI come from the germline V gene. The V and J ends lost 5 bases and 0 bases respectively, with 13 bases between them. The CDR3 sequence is CASSRTRGYQETQYF. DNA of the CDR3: TGCGCCAGCAGTCGGACTAGGGGGTACCAAGAGACCCAGTACTTC.

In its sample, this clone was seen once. The CDR3 coding sequence is TGTGCCAGCAGCTTAGTGAGCAGGGGGAGAAATCAGCCCCAGCATTTT. This codes for CASSLVSRGRNQPQHF. V and J are TRBV7-2 and TRBJ1-5; 7 bases fit TRBD1. Unmatched junction bases numbered 7, after V lost 1 base and J lost 4 bases. This CDR3 comprises 16 residues. The germline V gene has CDR1 SGHTA and CDR2 FQGNSA.

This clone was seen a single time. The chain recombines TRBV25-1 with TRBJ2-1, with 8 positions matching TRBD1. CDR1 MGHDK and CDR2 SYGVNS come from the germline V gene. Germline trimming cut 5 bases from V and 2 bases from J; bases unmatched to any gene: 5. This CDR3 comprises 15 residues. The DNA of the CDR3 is TGTGCCAGCAGTCGCCCGGGACAGGCCTACAATGAGCAGTTCTTC. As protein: CASSRPGQAYNEQFF. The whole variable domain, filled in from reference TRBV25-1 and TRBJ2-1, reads EADIYQTPRYLVIGTGKKITLECSQTMGHDKMYWYQQDPGMELHLIHYSYGVNSTEKGDLSSESTVSRIRTEHFPLTLESARPSHTSQYLCASSRPGQAYNEQFFGPGTRLTVL.

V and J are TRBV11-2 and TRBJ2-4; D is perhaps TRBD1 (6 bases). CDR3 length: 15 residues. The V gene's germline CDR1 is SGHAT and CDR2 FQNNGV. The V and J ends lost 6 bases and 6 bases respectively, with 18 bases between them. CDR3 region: CASRYAGTTGNIQYF. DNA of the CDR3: TGTGCCAGCAGATATGCCGGGACAACTGGAAACATTCAGTACTTC.

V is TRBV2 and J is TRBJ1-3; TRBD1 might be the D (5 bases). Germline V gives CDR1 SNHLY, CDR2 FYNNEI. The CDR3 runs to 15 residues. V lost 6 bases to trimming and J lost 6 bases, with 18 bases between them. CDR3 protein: CASSLSKGNPNTIYF. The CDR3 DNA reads TGTGCCAGCAGCCTGAGTAAGGGGAATCCAAACACCATATATTTT.

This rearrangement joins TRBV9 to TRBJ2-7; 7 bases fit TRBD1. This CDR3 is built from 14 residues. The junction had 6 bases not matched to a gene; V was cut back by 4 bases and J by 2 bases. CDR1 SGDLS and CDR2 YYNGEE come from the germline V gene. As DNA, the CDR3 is TGTGCCAGCAGCCCTACAGGGGCCGCCTACGAGCAGTACTTC. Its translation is CASSPTGAAYEQYF.

In DNA form, the CDR3 reads TGTGCCAGCAGCCGGACCGGGACAGTGGGGGAGCAGTACTTC. Translated, it gives CASSRTGTVGEQYF. V usage is TRBV5-4 and J usage is TRBJ2-7, with 7 bases identical to TRBD1. The CDR3 consists of 14 residues. With 4 bases clipped from V and 7 bases from J, the junction kept 11 bases outside the gene matches. CDR1 and CDR2 from the germline V gene are SGHNT and YYREEE (reference sequence).

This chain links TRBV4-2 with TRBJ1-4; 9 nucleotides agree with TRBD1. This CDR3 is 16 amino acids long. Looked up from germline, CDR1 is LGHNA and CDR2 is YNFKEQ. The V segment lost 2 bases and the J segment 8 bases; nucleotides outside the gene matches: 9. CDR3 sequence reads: CASSQTPGTGWEKLFF. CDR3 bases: TGTGCCAGCAGCCAAACTCCCGGGACAGGGTGGGAAAAACTGTTTTTT.

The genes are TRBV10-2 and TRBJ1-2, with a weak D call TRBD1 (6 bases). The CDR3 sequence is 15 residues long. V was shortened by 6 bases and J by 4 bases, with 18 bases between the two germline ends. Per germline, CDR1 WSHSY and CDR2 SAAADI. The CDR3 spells CASRPLGDTGYGYTF. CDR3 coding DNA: TGCGCCAGCAGACCCTTGGGGGACACTGGCTATGGCTACACCTTC.

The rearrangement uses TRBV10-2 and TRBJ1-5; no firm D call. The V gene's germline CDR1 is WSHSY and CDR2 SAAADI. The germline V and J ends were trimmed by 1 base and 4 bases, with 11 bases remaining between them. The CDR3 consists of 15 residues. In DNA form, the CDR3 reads TGCGCCAGCAGTGAGTATTATCGGGGAAATCAGCCCCAGCATTTT. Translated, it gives CASSEYYRGNQPQHF.

CDR3 sequence reads: CASWGQGISYNEQFF. CDR3 in DNA: TGTGCCAGCTGGGGACAGGGTATCTCCTACAATGAGCAGTTCTTC. The chain combines TRBV25-1 with TRBJ2-1, with TRBD1 matching over 9 bases. The CDR3 runs 15 residues. The V gene's germline CDR1 is MGHDK and CDR2 SYGVNS. The trim removed 8 bases at V and 0 bases at J, leaving 5 bases unmatched.